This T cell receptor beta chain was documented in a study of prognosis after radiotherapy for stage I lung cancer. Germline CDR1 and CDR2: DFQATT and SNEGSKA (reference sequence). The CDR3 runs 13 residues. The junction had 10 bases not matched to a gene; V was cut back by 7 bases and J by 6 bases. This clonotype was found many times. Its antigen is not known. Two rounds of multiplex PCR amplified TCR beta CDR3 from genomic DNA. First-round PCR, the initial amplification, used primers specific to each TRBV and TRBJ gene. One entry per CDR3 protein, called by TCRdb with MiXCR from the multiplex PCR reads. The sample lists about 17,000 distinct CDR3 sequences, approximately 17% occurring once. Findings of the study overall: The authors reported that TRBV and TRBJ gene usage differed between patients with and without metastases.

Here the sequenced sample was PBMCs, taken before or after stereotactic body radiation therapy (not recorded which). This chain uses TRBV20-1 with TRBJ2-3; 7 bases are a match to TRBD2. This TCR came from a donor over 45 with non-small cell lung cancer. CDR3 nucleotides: TGCAGTGTCCCGGGCGGGAGACTTGATACGCAGTATTTT. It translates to CSVPGGRLDTQYF.